A single sample gave rise to the 22 T cell receptor beta chains below, sequenced in a study of cytomegalovirus exposure and HLA in healthy donors (dated by TCRdb to 2016 to 2017). Library method: the immunoSEQ multiplex PCR assay. The multiplex PCR relied on a mix of 60 forward primers for TCR Vbeta segments and 13 reverse primers for TCR Jbeta segments. The source is immuneACCESS, and TCRdb retained only in-frame sequences with V and J called. Part of the clones is not carried over; for the studies checked, unresolved V genes explain less than half of this, and the remainder is unexplained. This sample is represented by 190,000 or so clones; 75% to 85% of them were singletons. Jointly, the top ten make up around 0.69% of the sample. Source material: PBMCs. These receptors were taken from a boy aged 5 to 17 in good health and CMV-seronegative.

The chain couples TRBV11-3 to TRBJ2-1; weak D call: TRBD1 (6 bases). The CDR3 consists of 16 residues. Germline loops: CDR1 SGHNT, CDR2 YENEEA. V lost 4 bases to trimming and J lost 2 bases, with 15 bases between them. This CDR3 is CASSSYRDYPYNEQFF. Here the CDR3 DNA reads TGTGCCAGCAGCTCTTACAGGGATTACCCCTACAATGAGCAGTTCTTC.

This clone appeared a few times. Germline and junction disagree at one end, which may indicate a read error. The V and J genes are TRBV7-7 and TRBJ2-7, with TRBD1 matching 9 bases. Germline assignment: CDR1 SSHAT and CDR2 FNYEAQ (reference sequence). The CDR3 has 14 residues. CDR3 residues: CASSLEVTGGEQYF. DNA for the CDR3: TGTGCTAGCAGCTTAGAAGTGACAGGGGGCGAGCAGTACTTC.

This chain uses TRBV19 with TRBJ1-2, with a tentative D call TRBD1 (5 bases). With 6 bases removed from V and 4 bases from J, the gap between germline ends came to 18 bases. Germline V gene lookup returns CDR1 LNHDA and CDR2 SQIVND (reference sequence). This CDR3 comprises 15 residues. CDR3: CASSRPGGKTYGYTF. The DNA for the CDR3 is TGTGCCAGTAGCAGGCCGGGGGGAAAGACCTATGGCTACACCTTC.

The chain has TRBV30 and TRBJ1-3; D is unresolved. The CDR3 is made up of 12 amino acids. Trimming removed 2 bases at V and 0 bases at J, with 2 bases between. The germline V gene has CDR1 GTSNPN and CDR2 SVGIG (reference sequence). The CDR3 region is CAWSRSGNTIYF. CDR3 sequence (DNA): TGTGCCTGGAGTCGCTCTGGAAACACCATATATTTT.

The chain employs TRBV6-1 and TRBJ1-1; 11 nucleotides match TRBD1. CDR1 and CDR2 from the germline V gene are MNHNS and SASEGT. V was pared by 5 bases and J by 5 bases, with 7 bases of the junction left unmatched. The length of the CDR3 is 15 residues. DNA of the CDR3: TGTGCCAGCAGTCCGGACAGGGGGCGGGGGACTGAAGCTTTCTTT. This translates into CASSPDRGRGTEAFF.

This clone was found once. This rearrangement joins TRBV18 to TRBJ1-5, with TRBD1 matching over 9 bases. The CDR3 runs 14 residues. Looked up from germline, CDR1 is KGHSH and CDR2 is LQKENI. V trimming: 6 bases; J trimming: 6 bases; junction bases outside the gene matches: 6. The CDR3 region is CASSGTGKGQPQHF. Written as DNA, the CDR3 is TGTGCCAGCTCCGGGACAGGGAAGGGTCAGCCCCAGCATTTT.

The rearrangement uses TRBV13 and TRBJ2-7; the match to TRBD2 covers 15 bases. The V and J ends lost 5 bases and 2 bases, in that order; junction bases with no gene match: 4. The germline V gene encodes CDR1 PRHDT and CDR2 FYEKMQ (reference sequence). This CDR3 has 16 residues. CDR3 sequence reads: CASSPGTSGGTYEQYF. DNA for the CDR3: TGTGCCAGCAGCCCCGGGACTAGCGGGGGGACCTACGAGCAGTACTTC.

This rearrangement joins TRBV2 to TRBJ2-7; D is perhaps TRBD2 (6 bases). Germline CDR1 reads SNHLY; CDR2 reads FYNNEI. Deletions cut 4 bases from V and 2 bases from J, with 9 bases between. This CDR3 is 13 amino acids long. The CDR3 protein is CASSAGLAYEQYF. DNA of the CDR3: TGTGCCAGCAGTGCGGGACTTGCCTACGAGCAGTACTTC.

V and J are TRBV21-1 and TRBJ2-1; TRBD1, the D gene given by the table, was not confirmed from the DNA. TRBV21-1 is termed a pseudogene. The CDR3 contains 16 residues. The CDR3 nucleotides are TGTGCCAGCAGCCCCCGGGACAGGGGCGACTACAATGAGCAGTTCTTC. Amino acid sequence: CASSPRDRGDYNEQFF.

The chain joins TRBV11-2 to TRBJ2-7; D may be TRBD1 (5 bases). This CDR3 is built from 15 residues. CDR1 and CDR2 (germline): SGHAT, FQNNGV. V gave up 0 bases and J gave up 2 bases, with 11 bases separating them. The CDR3: CASSLDRLGAYEQYF. CDR3 sequence (DNA): TGTGCCAGCAGCTTAGATCGGCTAGGGGCCTACGAGCAGTACTTC.

The V and J genes are TRBV11-3 and TRBJ2-1; 8 positions match TRBD1. CDR3 length: 15 amino acids. V was pared by 4 bases and J by 2 bases, with 4 bases of the junction left unmatched. CDR1 SGHNT and CDR2 YENEEA come from the germline V gene. CDR3 coding DNA: TGTGCCAGCAGCTACAGGGGGTTAACCTACAATGAGCAGTTCTTC. Its translation is CASSYRGLTYNEQFF.

The V gene is TRBV29-1, the J gene TRBJ1-1, with 8 bases matching TRBD1. Germline CDR1 and CDR2: SQVTM and ANQGSEA. V lost 4 bases, J lost 2 bases, and 6 bases stayed unmatched. The length of the CDR3 is 14 residues. Here the CDR3 DNA reads TGCAGCGTTGGCTCAGGGGGCATCAACACTGAAGCTTTCTTT. It codes for CSVGSGGINTEAFF.

V gene TRBV7-2 combines with J gene TRBJ1-1, with 7 bases matching TRBD1. Germline CDR1 and CDR2: SGHTA and FQGNSA. CDR3 size: 14 residues. The V and J ends lost 5 bases and 3 bases, in that order; junction bases with no gene match: 6. The CDR3, as DNA: TGTGCCAGCAGCATGACAGGGAGTTACACTGAAGCTTTCTTT. It is translated as CASSMTGSYTEAFF. Variable domain in full (rest from reference TRBV7-2 and TRBJ1-1): GAGVSQSPSNKVTEKGKDVELRCDPISGHTALYWYRQSLGQGLEFLIYFQGNSAPDKSGLPSDRFSAERTGGSVSTLTIQRTQQEDSAVYLCASSMTGSYTEAFFGQGTRLTVV.

V is TRBV29-1 and J is TRBJ2-3; a weak D match, TRBD2 (6 bases). V shed 6 bases and J shed 8 bases, with 27 bases lying between them. Germline values: CDR1 SQVTM, CDR2 ANQGSEA. The CDR3 loop spans 16 amino acids. The CDR3 sequence: CSVAGPRLQPGSTQYF. The CDR3 nucleotides read TGCAGCGTAGCCGGCCCCAGACTCCAACCCGGGAGTACGCAGTATTTT.

Remarks on this clone: One end of the junction varies from germline; a read error may be responsible. This chain links TRBV30 with TRBJ2-5, with TRBD2 as a possible D gene (5 bases). The CDR3 spans 13 residues. In germline, CDR1 is GTSNPN, CDR2 SVGIG (reference sequence). CDR3 amino acids: CACSDGVGETQYF. The CDR3 region has the DNA TGTGCCTGCAGTGACGGGGTTGGGGAGACCCAGTACTTC.

This chain joins TRBV19 and TRBJ2-3, with 12 nucleotides matching TRBD2. V gave up 0 bases and J gave up 4 bases; unmatched junction bases: 17. CDR3 length: 21 amino acids. Germline V lookup: CDR1 LNHDA, CDR2 SQIVND (reference sequence). The CDR3 bases are TGTGCCAGTAGTATAGATCTCTGGCTAGCGGGGGGGCCAAAGGCCTCAGATACGCAGTATTTT. It codes for CASSIDLWLAGGPKASDTQYF.

This clone has only a few counts. The chain recombines TRBV10-3 with TRBJ2-5; D is possibly TRBD2 (5 bases). The J call may be in error: the DNA end matches TRBJ2-7 better. This CDR3 contains 13 residues. Germline lookup yields CDR1 ENHRY and CDR2 SYGVKD. The CDR3 is CAISAPGKYEQYF. The DNA of the CDR3 is TGTGCCATCAGTGCCCCGGGAAAATACGAGCAGTACTTC.

The chain combines TRBV2 with TRBJ1-1; TRBD1 agrees at 8 bases. V shed 6 bases and J 1 base; nucleotides not matched to a gene: 13. The CDR3 covers 17 residues. Germline V lookup: CDR1 SNHLY, CDR2 FYNNEI. The CDR3 nucleotides are TGTGCCAGCAGGAAAAGTACAATGGGACAGGAGAACACTGAAGCTTTCTTT. Residues: CASRKSTMGQENTEAFF.

This chain uses TRBV7-6 with TRBJ2-1, with 9 bases lining up with TRBD1. The V gene end was trimmed by 5 bases and the J gene end by 3 bases; junction bases not matched to a gene: 14. The CDR3 spans 18 residues. In germline, CDR1 is SGHVS, CDR2 FNYEAQ. CDR3 sequence: CASSPGTGTQLLYNEQFF. In DNA, the CDR3 is TGTGCCAGCAGCCCCGGGACAGGGACCCAGCTCCTCTACAATGAGCAGTTCTTC.

The J gene is TRBJ2-3, the V gene TRBV6-4, with 8 bases identical to TRBD2. The CDR3 loop spans 14 amino acids. V dropped 3 bases and J dropped 1; count of bases not matched to a gene: 0. Germline V gene sequence: CDR1 MRHNA, CDR2 SNTAGT. The CDR3 DNA follows: TGTGCCAGCAGTGAAGCGGGGGGCACAGATACGCAGTATTTT. Translated, it gives CASSEAGGTDTQYF.

The chain links TRBV6-5 to TRBJ1-3, with D maybe TRBD1 (5 bases). V was cut by 5 bases and J by 4 bases, with 6 bases left in between. The CDR3 contains 12 residues. Germline V gene lookup returns CDR1 MNHEY and CDR2 SVGAGI. The CDR3 reads CASSNRGNTIYF. Here the CDR3 DNA reads TGTGCCAGCAGTAACAGGGGAAACACCATATATTTT.

V gene TRBV25-1 combines with J gene TRBJ1-2; 12 positions agree with TRBD1. Losses at the gene ends were 4 bases for V and 8 bases for J; bases not matched to a gene: 8. Germline V gene lookup returns CDR1 MGHDK and CDR2 SYGVNS. This CDR3 has 15 residues. Here the CDR3 DNA reads TGTGCCAGCAGTGCTCCGGGACAGGGGGCGCGGGGCTACACCTTC. The encoded protein is CASSAPGQGARGYTF.